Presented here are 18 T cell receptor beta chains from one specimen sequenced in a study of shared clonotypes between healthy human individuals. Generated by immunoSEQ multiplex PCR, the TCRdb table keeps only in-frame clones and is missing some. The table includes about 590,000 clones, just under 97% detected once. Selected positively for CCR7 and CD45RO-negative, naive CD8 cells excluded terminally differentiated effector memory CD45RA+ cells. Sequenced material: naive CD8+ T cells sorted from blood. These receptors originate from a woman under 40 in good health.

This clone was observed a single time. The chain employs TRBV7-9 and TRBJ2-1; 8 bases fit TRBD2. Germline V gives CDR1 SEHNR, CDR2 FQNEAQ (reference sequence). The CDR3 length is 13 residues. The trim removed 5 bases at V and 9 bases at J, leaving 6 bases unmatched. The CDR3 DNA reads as TGTGCCAGCAGCCCGGGACTAGGCGCTGAGCAGTTCTTC. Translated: CASSPGLGAEQFF. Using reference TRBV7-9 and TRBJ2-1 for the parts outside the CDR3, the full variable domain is DTGVSQNPRHKITKRGQNVTFRCDPISEHNRLYWYRQTLGQGPEFLTYFQNEAQLEKSRLLSDRFSAERPKGSFSTLEIQRTEQGDSAMYLCASSPGLGAEQFFGPGTRLTVL.

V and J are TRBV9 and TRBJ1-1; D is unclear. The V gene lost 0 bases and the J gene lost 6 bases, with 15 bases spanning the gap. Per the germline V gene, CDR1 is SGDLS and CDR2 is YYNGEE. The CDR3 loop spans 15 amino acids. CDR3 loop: CASSVAKDGGPEAFF. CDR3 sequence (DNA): TGTGCCAGCAGCGTAGCTAAGGACGGAGGCCCTGAAGCTTTCTTT.

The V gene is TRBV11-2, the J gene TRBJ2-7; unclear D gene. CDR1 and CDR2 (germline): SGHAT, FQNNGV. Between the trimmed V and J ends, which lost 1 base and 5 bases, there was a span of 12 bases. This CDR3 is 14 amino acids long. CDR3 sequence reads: CASSLGRSFDEQYF. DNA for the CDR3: TGTGCCAGCAGCTTAGGCAGGTCGTTCGACGAGCAGTACTTC. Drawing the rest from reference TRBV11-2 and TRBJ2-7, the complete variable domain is EAGVAQSPRYKIIEKRQSVAFWCNPISGHATLYWYQQILGQGPKLLIQFQNNGVVDDSQLPKDRFSAERLKGVDSTLKIQPAKLEDSAVYLCASSLGRSFDEQYFGPGTRLTVT.

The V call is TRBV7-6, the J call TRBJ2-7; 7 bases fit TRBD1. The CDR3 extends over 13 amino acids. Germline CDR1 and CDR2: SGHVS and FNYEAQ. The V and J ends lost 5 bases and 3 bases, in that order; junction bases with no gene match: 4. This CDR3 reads CASSPTGSYEQYF. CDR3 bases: TGTGCCAGCAGCCCGACAGGGAGCTACGAGCAGTACTTC.

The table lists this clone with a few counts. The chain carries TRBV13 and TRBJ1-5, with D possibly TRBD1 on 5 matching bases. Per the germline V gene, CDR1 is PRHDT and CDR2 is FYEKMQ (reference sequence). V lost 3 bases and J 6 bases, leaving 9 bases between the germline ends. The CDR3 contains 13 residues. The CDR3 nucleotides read TGTGCCAGCAGCTTGGGGGGTCTTCAGCCCCAGCATTTT. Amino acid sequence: CASSLGGLQPQHF. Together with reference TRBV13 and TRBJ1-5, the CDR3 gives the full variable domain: AAGVIQSPRHLIKEKRETATLKCYPIPRHDTVYWYQQGPGQDPQFLISFYEKMQSDKGSIPDRFSAQQFSDYHSELNMSSLELGDSALYFCASSLGGLQPQHFGDGTRLSIL.

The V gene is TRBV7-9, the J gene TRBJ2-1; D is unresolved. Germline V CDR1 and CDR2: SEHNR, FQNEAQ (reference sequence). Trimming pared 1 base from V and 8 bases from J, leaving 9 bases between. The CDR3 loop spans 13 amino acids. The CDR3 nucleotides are TGTGCCAGCAGCTTAGTAGGGTCCCATGAGCAGTTCTTC. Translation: CASSLVGSHEQFF. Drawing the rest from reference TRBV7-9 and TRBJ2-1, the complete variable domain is DTGVSQNPRHKITKRGQNVTFRCDPISEHNRLYWYRQTLGQGPEFLTYFQNEAQLEKSRLLSDRFSAERPKGSFSTLEIQRTEQGDSAMYLCASSLVGSHEQFFGPGTRLTVL.

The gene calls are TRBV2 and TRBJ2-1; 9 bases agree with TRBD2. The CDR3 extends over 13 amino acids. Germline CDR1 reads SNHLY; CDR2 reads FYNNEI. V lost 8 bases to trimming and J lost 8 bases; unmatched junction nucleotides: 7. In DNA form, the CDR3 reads TGTGCCAGCTCTAGCGGGAAAGGAGATGAGCAGTTCTTC. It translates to CASSSGKGDEQFF. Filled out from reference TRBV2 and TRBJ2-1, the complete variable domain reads EPEVTQTPSHQVTQMGQEVILRCVPISNHLYFYWYRQILGQKVEFLVSFYNNEISEKSEIFDDQFSVERPDGSNFTLKIRSTKLEDSAMYFCASSSGKGDEQFFGPGTRLTVL.

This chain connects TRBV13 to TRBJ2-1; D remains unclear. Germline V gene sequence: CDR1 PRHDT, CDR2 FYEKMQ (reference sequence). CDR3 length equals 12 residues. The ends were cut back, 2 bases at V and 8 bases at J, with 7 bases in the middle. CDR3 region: CASSLLEDEQFF. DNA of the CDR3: TGTGCCAGCAGCTTACTAGAGGATGAGCAGTTCTTC. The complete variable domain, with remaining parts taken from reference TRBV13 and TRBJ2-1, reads AAGVIQSPRHLIKEKRETATLKCYPIPRHDTVYWYQQGPGQDPQFLISFYEKMQSDKGSIPDRFSAQQFSDYHSELNMSSLELGDSALYFCASSLLEDEQFFGPGTRLTVL.

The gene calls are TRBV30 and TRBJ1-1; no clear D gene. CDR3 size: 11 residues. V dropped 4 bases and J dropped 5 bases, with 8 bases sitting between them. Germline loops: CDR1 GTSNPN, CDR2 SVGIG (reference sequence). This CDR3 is CAWNWRTEAFF. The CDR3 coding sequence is TGTGCCTGGAATTGGAGGACTGAAGCTTTCTTT.

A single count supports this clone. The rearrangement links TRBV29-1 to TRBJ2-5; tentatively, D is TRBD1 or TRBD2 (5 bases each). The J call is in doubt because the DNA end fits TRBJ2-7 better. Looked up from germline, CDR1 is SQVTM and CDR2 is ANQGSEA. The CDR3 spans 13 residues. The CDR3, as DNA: TGCAGCGTTGAATCCAGGGAGAGCTACGAGCAGTACTTC. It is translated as CSVESRESYEQYF.

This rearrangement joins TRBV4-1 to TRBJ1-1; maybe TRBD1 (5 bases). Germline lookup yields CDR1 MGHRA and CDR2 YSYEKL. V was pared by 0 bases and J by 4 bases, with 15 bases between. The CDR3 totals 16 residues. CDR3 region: CASSQDGADSLTEAFF. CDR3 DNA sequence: TGCGCCAGCAGCCAAGATGGGGCAGACAGTCTCACTGAAGCTTTCTTT.

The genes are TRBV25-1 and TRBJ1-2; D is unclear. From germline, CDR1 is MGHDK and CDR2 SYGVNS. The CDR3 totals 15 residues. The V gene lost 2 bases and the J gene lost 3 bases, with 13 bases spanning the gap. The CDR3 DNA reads TGTGCCAGCAGTGAACTTGGCAGCCCCGACTATGGCTACACCTTC. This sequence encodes CASSELGSPDYGYTF.

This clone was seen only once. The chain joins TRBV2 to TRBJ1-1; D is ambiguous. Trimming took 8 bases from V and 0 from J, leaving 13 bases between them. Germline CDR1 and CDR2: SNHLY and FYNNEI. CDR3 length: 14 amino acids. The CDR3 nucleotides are TGTGCCAGCGGAATCAGAAACATGAACACTGAAGCTTTCTTT. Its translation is CASGIRNMNTEAFF.

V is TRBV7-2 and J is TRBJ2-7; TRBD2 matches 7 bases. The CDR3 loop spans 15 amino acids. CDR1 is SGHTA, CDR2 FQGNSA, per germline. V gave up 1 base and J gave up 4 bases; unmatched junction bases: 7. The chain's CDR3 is CASSLEGLFSYEQYF. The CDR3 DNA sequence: TGTGCCAGCAGCTTAGAGGGACTATTCTCATACGAGCAGTACTTC.

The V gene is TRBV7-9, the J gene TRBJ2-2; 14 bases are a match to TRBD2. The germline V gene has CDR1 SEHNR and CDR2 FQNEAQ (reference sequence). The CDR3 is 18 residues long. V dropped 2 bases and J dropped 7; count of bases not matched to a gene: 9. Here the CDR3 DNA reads TGTGCCAGCAGCTTAAAGGGACTAGCGGGAGTTCATAGCGGGGAGCTGTTTTTT. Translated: CASSLKGLAGVHSGELFF.

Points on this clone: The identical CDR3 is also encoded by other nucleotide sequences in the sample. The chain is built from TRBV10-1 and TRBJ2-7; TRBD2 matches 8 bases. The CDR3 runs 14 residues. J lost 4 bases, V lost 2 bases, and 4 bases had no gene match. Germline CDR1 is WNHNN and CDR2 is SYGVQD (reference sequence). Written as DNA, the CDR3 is TGCGCCAGCAGTGAGGCGGGGGGTTCGTACGAGCAGTACTTC. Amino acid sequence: CASSEAGGSYEQYF.

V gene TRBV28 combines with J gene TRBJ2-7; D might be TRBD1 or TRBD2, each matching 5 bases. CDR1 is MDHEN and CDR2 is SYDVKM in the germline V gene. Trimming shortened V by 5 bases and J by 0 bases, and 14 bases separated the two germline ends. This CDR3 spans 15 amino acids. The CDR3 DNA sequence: TGTGCCAGCAGTCACCGGGACGTGGGCTCCTACGAGCAGTACTTC. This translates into CASSHRDVGSYEQYF.

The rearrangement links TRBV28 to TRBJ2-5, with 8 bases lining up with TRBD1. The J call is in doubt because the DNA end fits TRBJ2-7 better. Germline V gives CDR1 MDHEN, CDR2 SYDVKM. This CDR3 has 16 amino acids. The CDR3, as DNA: TGTGCCAGCAGACTTCACCCGCGGACAGGGAGGTACGAGCAGTACTTC. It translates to CASRLHPRTGRYEQYF.